Sequencing of this T cell receptor beta chain was carried out in a study of T-cell memory formation after mild COVID-19. Germline V gene sequence: CDR1 MNHEY, CDR2 SVGAGI. V was clipped by 0 bases and J by 6 bases, with 11 bases between them. CDR3 length: 15 amino acids. This clonotype was found a few times. UMIs and sample barcodes were carried by the TCR alpha and TCR beta cDNA libraries that 5'RACE produced using constant-segment primers. TCRdb recomputed calls from the 5' RACE reads with MiXCR, one row per CDR3 protein. The sample has hundreds of thousands of distinct CDR3 sequences; 20% to 30% are singletons.

The specimen was PBMCs or a T cell subset sorted from them (not recorded which). The source is an adult woman who had mild COVID-19 (a few samples of this study predate the infection). Cell type and time point are not known. V is TRBV6-5 and J is TRBJ2-2; possibly TRBD1 for D (5 bases). Written as DNA, the CDR3 is TGTGCCAGCAGTTACTCGGTGCAGGGCTCCGGGGAGCTGTTTTTT. Translating it yields CASSYSVQGSGELFF.